This TCR beta chain was found in a study of cytomegalovirus exposure and HLA in healthy donors (dated by TCRdb to 2016 to 2017). Study-level background: An earlier analysis of fewer than 750 of the donors reported 276 Gb of sequence data and around 110 million unique TCR beta sequences obtained from around 180 million T cells. An early release covering 550 to 700 HLA-typed donors comprised approximately 290 gigabases of sequencing data and around 86 million unique TCR sequences. Of the roughly 400 genotyped donors, around 81% fell in the genetic ancestry cluster associated with self-reported Caucasian donors. The study aimed to test whether cataloging public T cell receptors could reveal signatures of past pathogen exposure. The T cell repertoires of 666 subjects were profiled by immunosequencing and related to cytomegalovirus serostatus. In addition to the first cohort of hundreds of subjects, a separate validation cohort of about 120 different subjects was used. To predict cytomegalovirus infection status, the study brought together high-throughput TCR immunosequencing, statistical association of individual TCRs with disease status, and machine learning. A later analysis re-examined previously published TCR beta repertoires from around 670 donors and added high-resolution HLA genotyping to investigate patterns of TCR occurrence. Rather than using new phenotypic data, the later analysis identified candidate immune exposures from TCR beta sequences and from how often those sequences occurred across donors. An earlier analysis of 587 of the donors applied high-throughput TCR beta sequencing to assess whether each TCR beta V gene segment acted as functional or pseudogenic. Alongside the repertoire data, information on donor age, sex, ethnicity and CMV serostatus was compiled. Genome-wide SNP genotypes for about 65% of the 666 donors were used in a later genetic analysis, which treated that subset as a discovery cohort. Every discovery cohort repertoire had been produced on one sequencing platform. Class I and class II HLA loci were covered by the typing at four-digit resolution. The number of typed donors differed by locus: 629-630 for A, B, C, DRB1 and DQB1; roughly 510 for DQA1; around 580 for DPA1; and around 490 for DPB1. Because of strong linkage in the cohort, roughly five DR-DQ haplotypes were treated as single units for association and clustering. Among about 390 genotyped donors of the cohort, an average of approximately 240,000 unique TCR beta nucleotide sequences were sequenced per donor, approximately 20% of them non-productive. What the research found in general, with its limitations: The presence/absence analyses assumed that sequencing depth was roughly uniform across donors, and that assumption may not be true. CMV serostatus was the only immune exposure information available for the cohort. In a later analysis, several top co-occurrence clusters were reported to appear linked to parvovirus B19, influenza, CMV and Epstein-Barr virus. In a later analysis, most CMV-associated TCR beta chains were found to appear HLA-restricted, with HLA associations seemingly driven largely by CMV exposure. In a later analysis, HLA-associated TCR beta chains were found to be more clonally expanded and to have lower generation probabilities than equally common non-associated chains. HLA typing was unavailable for some donors at each locus, so association tests used only the typed subset. According to a later genetic analysis, donors in an Asian-associated ancestry cluster had fewer N-insertions in productive TCRs than the approximately 690-donor mean. The cohort was sequenced for TCR beta chains only, and without alpha or paired-chain data the features that could be detected were limited. An association between a missense DCLRE1C variant and V-gene and J-gene trimming of TCR beta chains was found in a later genetic analysis and replicated in an independent cohort. A later analysis associated about 16,000 TCR beta sequences with specific HLA alleles at a false discovery rate of 0.05. In both the original and validation cohorts, the classifier was reported to diagnose cytomegalovirus status with high specificity and sensitivity. A further reported finding was that TCR beta sequences accurately predicted the HLA-A and HLA-B alleles for most subjects in the first cohort. A cluster of highly shared sequence variants was judged likely to be a technical artifact of the sequencing pipeline. Across donors, most TCR sequences were observed very rarely, whereas some public TCRs were present in many individuals. An earlier analysis of some 560 of the donors showed that most TCR beta V segments appeared in productive rearrangements either about 87% or about 30% of the time, which broadly matched IMGT annotations. A few of the identified cytomegalovirus-associated TCR beta chains were confirmed in vitro to be specific for cytomegalovirus antigens. The earlier analysis of a few hundred of the donors excluded some 15 rarely observed V segments, including chromosome 9 orphons, because counts were too low. It was suggested by the authors that the approach could potentially be generalized to other disease states and immunological phenotypes. In a later analysis, TCR association rates were found to vary across HLA loci, with the most associated TCRs seen for DRB1 alleles and the fewest for HLA-C alleles. A total of 164 TCR beta chains were listed by the study as associated with cytomegalovirus. The 87-base-pair reads could not distinguish some IMGT-functional V segments, including TRBV6-2 and TRBV6-3, so those segments were excluded. Correlated functional status among segregating V segments might be attributable to linkage disequilibrium, but an unknown experimental factor could not be ruled out. Strong co-occurrence of HLA alleles, especially DR and DQ, made assigning TCR associations to individual alleles difficult.

Receptor amplification or capture employed the immunoSEQ multiplex PCR assay. For the multiplex PCR, a mixture combining 60 forward primers for TCR Vbeta segments and 13 reverse primers for TCR Jbeta segments was used. The CDR3 region of rearranged TCR beta genes was amplified from genomic DNA with a multiplex PCR assay. The amplified TCR beta libraries were sequenced on the Illumina HiSeq System as 87-base-pair reads. The authors' analysis ran thus. Across the 700 or so repertoires, a later analysis counted approximately 83 million unique TCR beta chains, approximately 12 million of which were shared by at least two donors. Raw reads were error-corrected and collapsed into unique sequences with a nearest-neighbor algorithm that merged closely related sequences to remove PCR and sequencing errors. To assign V, D and J gene segments, CDR3 sequences were aligned to IMGT reference sequences. Each retained sequence needed at least a six-nucleotide match to both a V gene segment and a J gene segment. A rearrangement counted as productive if the CDR3 had no stop codons and remained in frame with V and J, and every other rearrangement counted as non-productive. CDR3 was defined according to IMGT convention as the region running from the second conserved V-encoded cysteine to the conserved J-encoded phenylalanine. Sequences without an unambiguous match to a single V gene segment were excluded from the earlier analysis of 450 to 650 of the donors. An earlier analysis of several hundred of the donors classified V segments as functional when productive rearrangements were above 56.7% and as segregating when the standard deviation between donors was above 5%. A statistical classification framework was built to diagnose cytomegalovirus status from the catalog of TCR beta chain sequences. A later analysis assigned V and J genes by comparing TCR nucleotide sequences with IMGT/GENE-DB human TR gene sequences. Using the TCRdist pipeline, a later analysis assigned CDR3 sequences along with most-parsimonious VDJ recombination scenarios. In a later analysis, every TCR beta chain was defined by the combination of its CDR3 amino acid sequence and its V-gene family, and reads without a unique V-gene family were dropped. In a later analysis, fewer than 650 highly shared, low-generation-probability nucleotide sequences were removed to address suspected cross-contamination and a sequencing artifact. A later analysis calculated a clonal expansion index for each public chain from normalized within-repertoire ranks of inferred template counts. In a later analysis, generation probabilities were computed using a VDJ recombination model fitted to out-of-frame rearrangements, and the results were checked against IGoR. Hypergeometric tests were used in a later analysis to score TCR-TCR, TCR-HLA and TCR-CMV co-occurrence, with a repertoire-size bias correction applied to the TCR pairs. To estimate false discovery rates, a later analysis permuted the HLA or CMV assignments 20 times. In a later analysis, co-occurring TCRs were grouped using DBSCAN, and TCRdist sequence similarity was added for clustering within HLA-allele-positive subsets. Repertoires with fewer than 30,000 or more than 120,000 public chains, plus five repertoires with anomalous nucleotide sharing, were excluded from co-occurrence clustering. In its TCRdb copy, this immuneACCESS table keeps in-frame sequences only and misses some clones. Where compared with another copy, unresolved V genes explain less than half of these, and the others have no known cause. For V, J and clone size, that table is used; D and trimming come from the DNA. The sample table contains 95,000 to 100,000 clones; only one count was recorded for roughly four fifths of them. The ten largest clones add up to roughly 7.7% of the sample.

Concerning this clone itself: Its antigen target is currently unknown. Base quality data are lacking; no much larger clone is found one base away.

The cohort comprised hundreds of healthy bone marrow donors. At the time of sampling, every cohort member was nominally healthy, though immune exposures that went unrecorded were likely present. The donor tested CMV seronegative and was one of the 352 seronegative cohort members. A peripheral blood sample was provided by each donor, and peripheral blood mononuclear cells were used for TCR beta sequencing. The Qiagen DNeasy Blood Extraction Kit was used to extract genomic DNA from the blood cell samples. The CDR3 covers 16 residues, taking in both the cysteine and the phenylalanine. The CDR3 DNA has 48 bases and is translated from base 1. At the junction V is shortened by 6 bases and J by 3 bases, with 18 bases in between. Sequences MDHEN (CDR1) and SYDVKM (CDR2) are obtained from the germline V gene.

The rearranged chain carries TRBV28 and TRBJ1-5, with no confident D gene call. What was sequenced was PBMCs. The sequence was obtained from a female donor in good health and CMV-seronegative. In nucleotides, the sequence is TGTGCCAGCAGGGACGGTAGAGGGCCTTTCAATCAGCCCCAGCATTTT. Its translation is CASRDGRGPFNQPQHF.